This passage covers 20 T cell receptor beta chains from one sample sequenced in a study of blood T cell repertoires in COVID-19. TCRdb's table, derived via immunoSEQ multiplex PCR, lists solely in-frame clones and lacks some. Among fewer than 250,000 clones listed, around nine tenths were seen once. The material sequenced was peripheral blood. These receptors all come from a woman aged 55 to 70 with acute or convalescent COVID-19.

This clone has only one observation. The chain recombines TRBV20-1 with TRBJ2-4, with TRBD1 matching 8 bases. After removal of 6 bases from V and 5 bases from J, the junction contained 0 bases not matched to a gene. CDR1 is DFQATT and CDR2 is SNEGSKA in the germline V gene (reference sequence). The CDR3 runs 11 residues. CDR3 DNA sequence: TGCAGTGCGGACAGGGAAAACATTCAGTACTTC. Encoded protein: CSADRENIQYF.

The V gene is TRBV19, the J gene TRBJ1-3, with TRBD1 matching 9 bases. The CDR3 sequence is 13 residues long. With V trimmed by 7 bases and J by 4 bases, 2 bases remained unmatched. Per the germline V gene, CDR1 is LNHDA and CDR2 is SQIVND (reference sequence). The CDR3 coding sequence is TGTGCCAGTACGGGGACAGGGGGAAACACCATATATTTT. Its translation is CASTGTGGNTIYF.

This rearrangement joins TRBV28 to TRBJ2-1, with 9 bases identical to TRBD2. CDR1 and CDR2 from the germline V gene are MDHEN and SYDVKM. The CDR3 is made up of 16 amino acids. V lost 1 base and J lost 7; bases outside the gene matches: 8. CDR3 DNA sequence: TGTGCCAGCAGTTTATTTAGCGGGAGAGTTGGTAATGAGCAGTTCTTC. Translation: CASSLFSGRVGNEQFF.

The chain combines TRBV2 with TRBJ2-2, with D possibly matching TRBD2 (5 bases). V lost 5 bases, J lost 5 bases, and 9 bases lay in between. CDR1 is SNHLY and CDR2 is FYNNEI in the germline V gene. The CDR3 spans 13 residues. The chain's CDR3 is CASSTQRTGELFF. The CDR3 nucleotides are TGTGCCAGCAGTACCCAGCGGACCGGGGAGCTGTTTTTT.

J is TRBJ1-1 and V is TRBV3-1 (or the pseudogene TRBV3-2); D perhaps matches TRBD1 (5 bases). Trimming removed 1 base at V and 8 bases at J, with 11 bases between. Germline lookup yields CDR1 LGHDT and CDR2 YNNKEL (reference sequence). This CDR3 has 13 residues. This chain's CDR3 is CASSQVPGGEAFF. CDR3 in DNA: TGTGCCAGCAGCCAAGTCCCCGGGGGAGAAGCTTTCTTT.

The chain combines TRBV6-1 with TRBJ1-2; D remains unclear. Germline V gene lookup returns CDR1 MNHNS and CDR2 SASEGT. CDR3 length equals 13 residues. V was shortened by 3 bases and J by 0 bases, with 5 bases between the two germline ends. CDR3 residues: CASSEATNYGYTF. In DNA, the CDR3 is TGTGCCAGCAGTGAGGCAACTAACTATGGCTACACCTTC.

The chain recombines TRBV5-1 with TRBJ1-6; D uncertain. The germline V and J ends were trimmed by 3 bases and 6 bases, with 10 bases remaining between them. In germline, CDR1 is SGHRS, CDR2 YFSETQ. The length of the CDR3 is 14 residues. The CDR3 loop reads CASSWEGGNSPLHF. CDR3 bases: TGCGCCAGCAGCTGGGAGGGTGGTAATTCACCCCTCCACTTT.

The chain combines TRBV2 with TRBJ2-1; 8 nucleotides agree with TRBD1. CDR1 SNHLY and CDR2 FYNNEI come from the germline V gene. The V and J ends lost 8 bases and 10 bases, in that order; junction bases with no gene match: 10. The CDR3 loop spans 13 amino acids. CDR3 bases: TGTGCCAGCTACCGGGACAGGAAGGGGGAGCAGTTCTTC. Residues: CASYRDRKGEQFF.

This chain links TRBV7-2 with TRBJ1-5, with a possible D match to TRBD1 (5 bases). From germline, CDR1 is SGHTA and CDR2 FQGNSA. V gave up 5 bases and J gave up 6 bases, with 17 bases separating them. CDR3 length equals 15 residues. The DNA of the CDR3 is TGTGCCAGCAGCACACAGCAGGGTTGGGGTCAGCCCCAGCATTTT. Translating gives CASSTQQGWGQPQHF.

The V gene is TRBV10-3, the J gene TRBJ2-2, with D perhaps matching TRBD1 (6 bases). Trimming removed 5 bases at V and 5 bases at J, with 21 bases between. The CDR3 length is 17 residues. Germline CDR1 and CDR2: ENHRY and SYGVKD. CDR3 sequence reads: CAISKYLEPQGTGELFF. CDR3 nucleotide sequence: TGTGCCATCAGTAAATACCTTGAACCACAGGGAACCGGGGAGCTGTTTTTT.

The chain is built from TRBV3-1 (or the pseudogene TRBV3-2) and TRBJ1-5; D remains unclear. CDR3 length: 17 amino acids. V lost 1 base and J lost 2, with 15 bases in between. Germline assignment: CDR1 LGHDT and CDR2 YNNKEL (reference sequence). The DNA of the CDR3 is TGTGCCAGCAGCCAAGGCCGGGGTCAGAGGGGCAATCAGCCCCAGCATTTT. It is translated as CASSQGRGQRGNQPQHF.

The V gene is TRBV6-5, the J gene TRBJ2-3; TRBD1 matches at 11 bases. This CDR3 comprises 16 residues. J gave up 4 bases and V 4 bases, and 7 bases lay outside the gene matches. The germline CDR1 and CDR2 sequences are MNHEY and SVGAGI. CDR3 protein: CASSLRKGQGADTQYF. The DNA of the CDR3 is TGTGCCAGCAGTTTACGAAAGGGACAGGGGGCAGATACGCAGTATTTT.

The chain is built from TRBV5-6 and TRBJ2-5; no firm D call. Germline CDR1 and CDR2: SGHDT and YYEEEE. This CDR3 contains 13 residues. V was shortened by 0 bases and J by 4 bases, with 7 bases between the two germline ends. As DNA, the CDR3 is TGTGCCAGCAGCTTGGGTCTCGGAGAGACCCAGTACTTC. The encoded protein is CASSLGLGETQYF.

This clone was counted a single time. V is TRBV11-2 and J is TRBJ2-2, with no clear D. The CDR3 is 13 residues long. V was clipped by 1 base and J by 7 bases, with 7 bases between them. Germline V gives CDR1 SGHAT, CDR2 FQNNGV. Here the CDR3 reads CASSLGPDGELFF. CDR3 nucleotides: TGTGCCAGCAGCTTAGGGCCTGACGGGGAGCTGTTTTTT.

The genes are TRBV7-2 and TRBJ2-1; D may be TRBD2 (5 bases). The CDR3 has 12 residues. Trimming took off 5 bases at V and 7 bases at J, with 9 bases between the two ends. CDR1 is SGHTA and CDR2 is FQGNSA in the germline V gene. CDR3 residues: CASSLTRNEQFF. DNA of the CDR3: TGTGCCAGCAGCCTAACTAGAAATGAGCAGTTCTTC.

This clone appeared a single time. This sequence joins TRBV29-1 and TRBJ2-1; 10 bases fit TRBD2. The germline gives CDR1 SQVTM, CDR2 ANQGSEA. The CDR3 length is 17 residues. V lost 4 bases to trimming and J lost 4 bases; unmatched junction nucleotides: 13. In DNA, the CDR3 is TGCAGCGTTGTAGCAGGTCCTAGCGGGAGAGCTTACAATGAGCAGTTCTTC. Translating gives CSVVAGPSGRAYNEQFF.

The chain has TRBV7-8 and TRBJ1-5; D may be TRBD1 (5 bases). The CDR3 covers 16 residues. Germline V gene sequence: CDR1 SGHVS, CDR2 FQNEAQ. Trimming stripped 2 bases from V and 1 base from J, with 12 bases between. CDR3 residues: CASSLTRTLSNQPQHF. CDR3 in DNA: TGTGCCAGCAGCTTAACCCGGACATTGAGCAATCAGCCCCAGCATTTT.

This rearrangement joins TRBV18 to TRBJ1-4; TRBD1 matches at 8 bases. V dropped 3 bases and J dropped 8; count of bases not matched to a gene: 11. In germline, CDR1 is KGHSH, CDR2 LQKENI. The CDR3 is made up of 16 amino acids. DNA for the CDR3: TGTGCCAGCTCACCGGGACAGGAGGTTGCTAGAGAAAAACTGTTTTTT. Translation: CASSPGQEVAREKLFF.

V and J are TRBV6-5 and TRBJ2-7; D ambiguous. Germline V lookup: CDR1 MNHEY, CDR2 SVGAGI. V lost 10 bases and J 2 bases, leaving 18 bases between the germline ends. The CDR3 extends over 14 amino acids. The CDR3: CATKLAANPYEQYF. CDR3 sequence (DNA): TGTGCCACCAAGTTGGCGGCCAACCCCTACGAGCAGTACTTC.

The CDR3 coding sequence is TGTGCCACTAGGGACAGGGGGCAAGAGACCCAGTACTTC. Protein sequence: CATRDRGQETQYF. The chain links TRBV19 to TRBJ2-5; 11 bases line up with TRBD1. Trimming at V came to 10 bases and at J to 2 bases, leaving 3 bases not matched to a gene. The V gene's germline CDR1 is LNHDA and CDR2 SQIVND (reference sequence). CDR3 size: 13 residues.